This T cell receptor (beta chain) was documented in a study of control samples from healthy donors and cancer patients. With 0 bases clipped from V and 11 bases from J, the junction kept 5 bases outside the gene matches. The CDR3 has 13 residues. The germline V gene has CDR1 SGDLS and CDR2 YYNGEE. Clones were sequenced by immunoSEQ multiplex PCR, and TCRdb holds only the in-frame ones, with some missing. Of some 200,000 clones in the sample, roughly 89% were seen once. This clone occurred a few times. Sequencing was done on a sample of blood. This chain links TRBV9 with TRBJ2-1; 7 bases are a match to TRBD1. This TCR derives from a woman in her twenties or thirties in good health. CDR3 protein: CASSVETGYKQFF. The CDR3 nucleotides read TGTGCCAGCAGCGTAGAGACAGGGTATAAGCAGTTCTTC.